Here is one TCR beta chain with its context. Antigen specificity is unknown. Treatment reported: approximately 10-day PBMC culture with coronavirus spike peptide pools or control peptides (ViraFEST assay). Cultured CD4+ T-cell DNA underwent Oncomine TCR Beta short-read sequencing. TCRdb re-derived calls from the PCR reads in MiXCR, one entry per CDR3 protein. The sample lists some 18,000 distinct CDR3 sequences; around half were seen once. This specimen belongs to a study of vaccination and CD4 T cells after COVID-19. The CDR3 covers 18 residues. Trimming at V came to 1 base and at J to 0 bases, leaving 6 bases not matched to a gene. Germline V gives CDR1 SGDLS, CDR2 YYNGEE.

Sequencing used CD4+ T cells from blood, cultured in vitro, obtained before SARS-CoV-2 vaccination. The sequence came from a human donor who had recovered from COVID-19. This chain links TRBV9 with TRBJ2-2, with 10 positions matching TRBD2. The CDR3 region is CASSVTTSGEANTGELFF. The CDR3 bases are TGTGCCAGCAGCGTAACAACTAGCGGGGAGGCGAACACCGGGGAGCTGTTTTTT.